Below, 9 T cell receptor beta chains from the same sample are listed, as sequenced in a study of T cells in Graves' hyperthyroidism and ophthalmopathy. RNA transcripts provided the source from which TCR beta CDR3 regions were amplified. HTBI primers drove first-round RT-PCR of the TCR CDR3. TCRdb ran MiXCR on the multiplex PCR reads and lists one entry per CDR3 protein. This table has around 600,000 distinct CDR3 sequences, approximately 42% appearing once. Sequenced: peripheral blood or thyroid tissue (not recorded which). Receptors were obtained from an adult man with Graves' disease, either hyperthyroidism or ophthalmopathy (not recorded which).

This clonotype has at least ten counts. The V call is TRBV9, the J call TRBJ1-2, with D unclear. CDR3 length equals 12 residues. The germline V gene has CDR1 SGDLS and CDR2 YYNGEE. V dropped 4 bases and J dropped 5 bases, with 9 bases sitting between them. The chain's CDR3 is CASSRAPYGYTF. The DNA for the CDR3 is TGTGCCAGCAGCCGTGCCCCGTATGGCTACACCTTC.

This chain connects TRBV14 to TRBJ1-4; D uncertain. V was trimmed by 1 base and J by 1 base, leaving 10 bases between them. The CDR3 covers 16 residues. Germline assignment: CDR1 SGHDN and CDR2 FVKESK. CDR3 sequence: CASSQGQRGTNEKLFF. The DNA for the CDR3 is TGTGCCAGCAGCCAAGGGCAGCGGGGAACTAATGAAAAACTGTTTTTT.

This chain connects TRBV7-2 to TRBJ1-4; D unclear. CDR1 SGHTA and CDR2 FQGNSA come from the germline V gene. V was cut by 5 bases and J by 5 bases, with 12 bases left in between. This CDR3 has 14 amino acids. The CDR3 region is CASSRHLRNEKLFF. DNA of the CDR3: TGTGCCAGCAGCCGGCATCTCCGGAATGAAAAACTGTTTTTT.

CDR3 sequence (DNA): TGTGCCATCAGGGAGGACAATCAGCCCCAGCATTTT. This encodes CAIREDNQPQHF. The chain joins TRBV10-3 to TRBJ1-5; D not resolved. Germline V gene lookup returns CDR1 ENHRY and CDR2 SYGVKD. CDR3 length: 12 amino acids. V was shortened by 6 bases and J by 3 bases, with 6 bases between the two germline ends.

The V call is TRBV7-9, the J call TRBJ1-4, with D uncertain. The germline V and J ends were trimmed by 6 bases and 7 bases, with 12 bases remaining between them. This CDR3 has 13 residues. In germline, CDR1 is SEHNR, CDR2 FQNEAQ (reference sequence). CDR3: CASRPDSGEKLFF. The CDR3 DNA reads TGTGCCAGCAGGCCCGACTCGGGTGAAAAACTGTTTTTT. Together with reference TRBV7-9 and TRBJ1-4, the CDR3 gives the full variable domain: DTGVSQNPRHKITKRGQNVTFRCDPISEHNRLYWYRQTLGQGPEFLTYFQNEAQLEKSRLLSDRFSAERPKGSFSTLEIQRTEQGDSAMYLCASRPDSGEKLFFGSGTQLSVL.

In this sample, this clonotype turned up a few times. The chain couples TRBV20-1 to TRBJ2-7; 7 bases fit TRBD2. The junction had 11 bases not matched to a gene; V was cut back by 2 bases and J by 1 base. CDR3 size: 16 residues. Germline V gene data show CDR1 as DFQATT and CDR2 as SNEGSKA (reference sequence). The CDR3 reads CSARPPPDGGSYEQYF. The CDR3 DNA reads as TGCAGTGCTAGACCGCCCCCGGACGGGGGGTCCTACGAGCAGTACTTC.

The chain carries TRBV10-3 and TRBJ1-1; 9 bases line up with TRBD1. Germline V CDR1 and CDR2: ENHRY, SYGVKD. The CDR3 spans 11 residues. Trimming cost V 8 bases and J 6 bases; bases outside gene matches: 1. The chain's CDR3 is CAIGQGPEAFF. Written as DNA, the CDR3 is TGTGCCATCGGACAGGGGCCTGAAGCTTTCTTT.

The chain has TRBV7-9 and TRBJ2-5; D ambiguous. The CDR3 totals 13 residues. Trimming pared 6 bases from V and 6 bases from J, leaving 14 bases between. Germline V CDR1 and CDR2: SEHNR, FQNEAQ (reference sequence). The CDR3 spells CASSDPGFKTQYF. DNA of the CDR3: TGTGCCAGCAGTGACCCAGGCTTTAAGACCCAGTACTTC.

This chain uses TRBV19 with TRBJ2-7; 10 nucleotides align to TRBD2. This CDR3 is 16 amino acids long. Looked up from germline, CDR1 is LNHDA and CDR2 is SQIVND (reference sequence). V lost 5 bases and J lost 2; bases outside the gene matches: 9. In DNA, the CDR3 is TGTGCCAGTAGTGGATCGTTCACTAGCGGGACCTACGAGCAGTACTTC. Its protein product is CASSGSFTSGTYEQYF.